Shown below are 16 T cell receptor beta chains from a single sample sequenced in a study of blood T cell repertoires in COVID-19. This table comes from immunoSEQ multiplex PCR, and its TCRdb copy is limited to in-frame clones, with some not included. The sample includes under 150,000 clones, roughly 88% seen only once; the top ten take less than 8%. Sequencing was done on a sample of peripheral blood. Receptors originate from a man between 45 and 60 years old with acute or convalescent COVID-19.

V and J are TRBV21-1 and TRBJ1-4; TRBD1, the D gene given by the table, was not confirmed from the DNA. TRBV21-1 is termed a pseudogene. The CDR3 is 16 residues long. The CDR3 nucleotides read TGTGCCAGGGGGGAAGAGGGGGCTGGCACTAATGAAAAACTGTTTTTT. Protein product: CARGEEGAGTNEKLFF.

This chain joins TRBV18 and TRBJ2-7, with a possible D match to TRBD2 (6 bases). CDR3 size: 17 residues. Germline V lookup: CDR1 KGHSH, CDR2 LQKENI. V shed 3 bases and J shed 7 bases, with 25 bases lying between them. The CDR3 region is CASSPSEPAGAPGEQYF. The DNA for the CDR3 is TGTGCCAGCTCACCCTCGGAGCCAGCGGGTGCCCCGGGAGAGCAGTACTTC.

This clone was counted once. This chain links TRBV30 with TRBJ2-3; tentatively, D is TRBD1 (5 bases). The CDR3 is made up of 13 amino acids. From germline, CDR1 is GTSNPN and CDR2 SVGIG (reference sequence). V shed 2 bases and J shed 2 bases, with 8 bases lying between them. The CDR3 nucleotides are TGTGCCTGGAGTAAGGGGATCACAGATACGCAGTATTTT. This encodes CAWSKGITDTQYF.

The V call is TRBV24-1, the J call TRBJ2-1; 10 nucleotides align to TRBD2. The trim removed 9 bases at V and 3 bases at J, leaving 22 bases unmatched. The CDR3 is 20 residues long. The germline V gene encodes CDR1 KGHDR and CDR2 SFDVKD. CDR3 sequence reads: CATHGGDHLAGVGLYNEQFF. CDR3 bases: TGTGCCACCCATGGGGGGGACCATCTAGCGGGAGTGGGTCTCTACAATGAGCAGTTCTTC.

This chain uses TRBV6-2 or TRBV6-3 with TRBJ2-5; 10 nucleotides line up with TRBD1. The CDR3 totals 16 residues. Trimming removed 5 bases from V and 2 bases from J; junction bases left unmatched: 8. The germline V gene has CDR1 MNHEY and CDR2 SVGEGT. The CDR3 sequence is CASSRRTGGGQETQYF. The DNA for the CDR3 is TGTGCCAGCAGTCGGCGGACAGGGGGAGGACAAGAGACCCAGTACTTC.

Regarding this clone: Other DNA variants within this sample encode the same CDR3. The CDR3 nucleotides read TGTGCCAGCTCACCACAGGGGATCGGCACTGAAGCTTTCTTT. Protein: CASSPQGIGTEAFF. This chain uses TRBV18 with TRBJ1-1; tentative D call: TRBD1 (5 bases). The CDR3 is 14 residues long. Trimming took off 1 base at V and 4 bases at J, with 10 bases between the two ends. Germline V gives CDR1 KGHSH, CDR2 LQKENI.

This clone was picked up a small number of times. The gene calls are TRBV5-4 and TRBJ2-5; 7 nucleotides line up with TRBD2. Germline V CDR1 and CDR2: SGHNT, YYREEE (reference sequence). The CDR3 totals 16 residues. J gave up 5 bases and V 1 base, and 11 bases lay outside the gene matches. Here the CDR3 DNA reads TGTGCCAGCAGCTTGCTGGGCCGCGGGAGTAGGGAGACCCAGTACTTC. Translating it yields CASSLLGRGSRETQYF. Together with reference TRBV5-4 and TRBJ2-5, the CDR3 gives the full variable domain: ETGVTQSPTHLIKTRGQQVTLRCSSQSGHNTVSWYQQALGQGPQFIFQYYREEENGRGNFPPRFSGLQFPNYSSELNVNALELDDSALYLCASSLLGRGSRETQYFGPGTRLLVL.

The chain combines TRBV6-5 with TRBJ2-4, with D perhaps matching TRBD1 (7 bases). Germline values: CDR1 MNHEY, CDR2 SVGAGI. The CDR3 is 14 amino acids. V lost 0 bases, J lost 9 bases, and 12 bases lay in between. CDR3 amino acids: CASSYSRGVGIQYF. CDR3 in DNA: TGTGCCAGCAGTTACTCCAGGGGGGTAGGCATTCAGTACTTC.

This clone appeared a single time. The J gene is TRBJ2-7, the V gene TRBV29-1, with 10 bases matching TRBD2. Germline CDR1 reads SQVTM; CDR2 reads ANQGSEA. J lost 4 bases, V lost 7 bases, and 7 bases had no gene match. The CDR3 sequence is 13 residues long. The CDR3 DNA reads TGCAGCGCAACCGGGACTAGCGATTACGAGCAGTACTTC. Encoded protein: CSATGTSDYEQYF.

The V and J genes are TRBV29-1 and TRBJ2-2, with a weak D call TRBD2 (6 bases). The CDR3 is 15 amino acids. The ends were cut back, 1 base at V and 3 bases at J, with 12 bases in the middle. Germline CDR1 and CDR2: SQVTM and ANQGSEA. The CDR3 DNA reads as TGCAGCGTTGAAGCCCCGACGGGGGACACCGGGGAGCTGTTTTTT. Translation gives CSVEAPTGDTGELFF.

The gene calls are TRBV7-2 and TRBJ2-3, with TRBD2 matching 13 bases. This CDR3 is 16 amino acids long. The V gene end was trimmed by 1 base and the J gene end by 7 bases; junction bases not matched to a gene: 5. The germline CDR1 and CDR2 sequences are SGHTA and FQGNSA. The CDR3 region has the DNA TGTGCCAGCAGCTTAGATACTAGCGGGAGGGACAATACGCAGTATTTT. It translates to CASSLDTSGRDNTQYF. The full variable domain, rest sourced from reference TRBV7-2 and TRBJ2-3, is GAGVSQSPSNKVTEKGKDVELRCDPISGHTALYWYRQSLGQGLEFLIYFQGNSAPDKSGLPSDRFSAERTGGSVSTLTIQRTQQEDSAVYLCASSLDTSGRDNTQYFGPGTRLTVL.

The chain couples TRBV10-3 to TRBJ2-7; 8 nucleotides match TRBD2. The CDR3 runs 15 residues. The V segment lost 2 bases and the J segment 2 bases; nucleotides outside the gene matches: 5. Germline CDR1 reads ENHRY; CDR2 reads SYGVKD. The CDR3 DNA follows: TGTGCCATCAGTGAGCCGGCGGGAGGCCCCTACGAGCAGTACTTC. This translates into CAISEPAGGPYEQYF.

The CDR3, as DNA: TGTGCCAGCAGCCAAATCACAGGGGGGTACCAAGAGACCCAGTACTTC. Its translation: CASSQITGGYQETQYF. J is TRBJ2-5 and V is TRBV14, with TRBD1 identical over 8 bases. Trimming cost V 2 bases and J 0 bases; bases outside gene matches: 5. The germline CDR1 and CDR2 sequences are SGHDN and FVKESK. There are 16 residues in the CDR3.

The chain has TRBV19 and TRBJ2-3; TRBD2 might be the D (5 bases). This CDR3 has 15 amino acids. CDR1 and CDR2 (germline): LNHDA, SQIVND (reference sequence). Trimming cost V 5 bases and J 0 bases, with 12 bases left between them. CDR3: CASSGPSRSTDTQYF. The CDR3 nucleotides are TGTGCCAGTAGTGGGCCTAGCAGGAGCACAGATACGCAGTATTTT. Supplemented by reference TRBV19 and TRBJ2-3, the full variable domain reads DGGITQSPKYLFRKEGQNVTLSCEQNLNHDAMYWYRQDPGQGLRLIYYSQIVNDFQKGDIAEGYSVSREKKESFPLTVTSAQKNPTAFYLCASSGPSRSTDTQYFGPGTRLTVL.

This clone came up once. The chain carries TRBV2 and TRBJ2-7, with a weak D call TRBD2 (5 bases). The length of the CDR3 is 13 residues. Germline V CDR1 and CDR2: SNHLY, FYNNEI. CDR3 DNA: TGTGCATACGAGGGTGGCCAGACCCCTGAGCAGTACTTC. As protein: CAYEGGQTPEQYF. The entire variable domain, with the rest obtained from reference TRBV2 and TRBJ2-7, is as follows: EPEVTQTPSHQVTQMGQEVILRCVPISNHLYFYWYRQILGQKVEFLVSFYNNEISEKSEIFDDQFSVERPDGSNFTLKIRSTKLEDSAMYFCAYEGGQTPEQYFGPGTRLTVT.

The V and J genes are TRBV18 and TRBJ2-1; D is perhaps TRBD1 (5 bases). Trimming removed 2 bases at V and 14 bases at J, with 13 bases between. There are 12 residues in the CDR3. Looked up from germline, CDR1 is KGHSH and CDR2 is LQKENI. The CDR3, as DNA: TGTGCCAGCTCACCAGCAGGGAAAGGGGAGTTCTTC. It encodes CASSPAGKGEFF.